This entry concerns a single TCR beta chain. The CDR3 sequence is 13 residues long. Germline-derived CDR1 and CDR2 are SQVTM and ANQGSEA. These data originate in a study of identical twins. TCRdb re-called the 5' RACE reads with MiXCR, one entry per CDR3 protein. The sample contains some 730,000 distinct CDR3 sequences, around a sixth of which appear only once. This same sample was also part of a study on T cells expressing NK-cell markers.

Input material: PBMCs. The sequence derives from a young woman in good health. The chain uses TRBV29-1 and TRBJ2-3; 9 bases match TRBD2. The CDR3 here is CFLWTSATDTQYF. CDR3 in DNA: TGCTTCCTTTGGACTAGCGCCACAGATACGCAGTATTTT.